The 11 T cell receptor beta chains presented below share a single source sample, sequenced in a study of chemoradiotherapy in HPV16-positive cancers. The assay was immunoSEQ multiplex PCR, and TCRdb's table has in-frame clones only and misses some. Here the sample spans about 14,000 clones, about four fifths being singletons. Collection of the sample occurred from a patient who underwent chemoradiotherapy. Source of these receptors: a human donor with HPV-associated anogenital cancer.

The rearrangement uses TRBV6-4 and TRBJ2-2; D possibly corresponds to TRBD2 (5 bases). V lost 3 bases and J lost 2, with 10 bases in between. CDR1 is MRHNA, CDR2 SNTAGT, per germline. This CDR3 region has 15 residues. The CDR3: CASSEESGNTGELFF. CDR3 coding DNA: TGTGCCAGCAGTGAGGAAAGCGGCAACACCGGGGAGCTGTTTTTT.

The gene calls are TRBV29-1 and TRBJ2-5; perhaps TRBD1 as D (5 bases). Germline lookup yields CDR1 SQVTM and CDR2 ANQGSEA. V lost 7 bases and J lost 3, with 18 bases in between. The CDR3 extends over 14 amino acids. The DNA of the CDR3 is TGCAGCGCCTGGAAGGGGTTGCGCGAAGAGACCCAGTACTTC. This encodes CSAWKGLREETQYF.

This clone occurred a few times. This chain links TRBV6-4 with TRBJ1-2; 10 bases align to TRBD1. Per germline, CDR1 MRHNA and CDR2 SNTAGT. J was trimmed by 2 bases and V by 6 bases; bases with no gene match: 6. The CDR3 consists of 15 residues. The CDR3 region has the DNA TGTGCCAGCAGCTTGGACAGGGGGGGCAACTATGGCTACACCTTC. It codes for CASSLDRGGNYGYTF.

The rearrangement joins TRBV5-4 to TRBJ2-1; D remains unclear. V lost 4 bases to trimming and J lost 0 bases, with 14 bases between them. Germline V gene data show CDR1 as SGHNT and CDR2 as YYREEE (reference sequence). The CDR3 covers 16 residues. The CDR3 nucleotides read TGTGCCAGCAGCACACTACTTTTGAGCTCCTACAATGAGCAGTTCTTC. It is translated as CASSTLLLSSYNEQFF.

The chain joins TRBV11-3 to TRBJ2-7; D may be TRBD1 (6 bases). V gave up 2 bases and J gave up 3 bases, with 11 bases separating them. This CDR3 comprises 14 residues. Germline V gene data show CDR1 as SGHNT and CDR2 as YENEEA. The CDR3 nucleotides read TGTGCCAGCAGCTTACCAAACAGGGTCTACGAGCAGTACTTC. It codes for CASSLPNRVYEQYF.

The chain combines TRBV14 with TRBJ1-1, with 8 bases identical to TRBD1. Germline V gene data show CDR1 as SGHDN and CDR2 as FVKESK. V trimming: 3 bases; J trimming: 0 bases; junction bases outside the gene matches: 3. The CDR3 runs 15 residues. CDR3 DNA: TGTGCCAGCAGCCAGTCGACAGGGGTGAACACTGAAGCTTTCTTT. It yields the protein CASSQSTGVNTEAFF.

The rearrangement links TRBV5-1 to TRBJ2-2; D possibly corresponds to TRBD1 (5 bases). Germline CDR1 and CDR2: SGHRS and YFSETQ. CDR3 length: 16 amino acids. Deletions cut 4 bases from V and 2 bases from J, with 15 bases between. The CDR3 DNA follows: TGCGCCAGCAGCCCTTCCCTCAGGGTAAACACCGGGGAGCTGTTTTTT. The encoded protein is CASSPSLRVNTGELFF.

The chain combines TRBV6-6 with TRBJ2-1, with D unresolved. V lost 0 bases and J 6 bases, leaving 9 bases between the germline ends. The CDR3 spans 14 residues. Germline V CDR1 and CDR2: MNHNY, SVGAGI (reference sequence). The CDR3 region has the DNA TGTGCCAGCAGTTACTCTAGAATTATCAATGAGCAGTTCTTC. Protein: CASSYSRIINEQFF.

The CDR3 DNA sequence: TGTGCCAGAAGCTCAAATAACGGGACATCGAACACTGAAGCTTTCTTT. Translating gives CARSSNNGTSNTEAFF. The chain links TRBV5-3 to TRBJ1-1; D is perhaps TRBD1 (6 bases). TRBV5-3 is placed among ORFs of uncertain function. This CDR3 region has 16 residues. V lost 3 bases to trimming and J lost 1 base, with 16 bases between them.

The chain couples TRBV5-1 to TRBJ2-5; D call uncertain. CDR3 length: 16 amino acids. The germline gives CDR1 SGHRS, CDR2 YFSETQ. The germline V and J ends were trimmed by 0 bases and 1 base, with 13 bases remaining between them. CDR3 protein: CASSLVSQTLQETQYF. Written as DNA, the CDR3 is TGCGCCAGCAGCTTGGTCTCGCAGACCCTCCAAGAGACCCAGTACTTC.

This clone was observed a handful of times. The V and J genes are TRBV29-1 and TRBJ1-2, with 9 bases that match TRBD1. The CDR3 sequence is 12 residues long. In germline, CDR1 is SQVTM, CDR2 ANQGSEA. V was pared by 7 bases and J by 2 bases, with 2 bases of the junction left unmatched. The DNA for the CDR3 is TGCAGCGGGGGGACAGGGAACTATGGCTACACCTTC. The encoded protein is CSGGTGNYGYTF.